One and the same sample provided the 5 T cell receptor beta chains below, sequenced in a study of CD8 T cells in ankylosing spondylitis. These receptors have no identified antigens. General study points: Eight highly homologous variants made up a TCR beta motif, and this motif appeared characteristic of ankylosing spondylitis blood.

TCRdb re-called the 5' RACE reads through MiXCR, storing one row per CDR3 protein. The sample has approximately 540,000 distinct CDR3 sequences, roughly 13% seen once; the top ten hold under 7.5%. Material for sequencing was blood, either unsorted or a sorted T cell fraction (not recorded which). The source is a male donor with ankylosing spondylitis.

The rearrangement links TRBV25-1 to TRBJ1-1, with D unresolved. CDR3 length: 15 amino acids. CDR1 and CDR2 from the germline V gene are MGHDK and SYGVNS. Trimming cost V 7 bases and J 5 bases, with 20 bases left between them. Here the CDR3 DNA reads TGTGCCAGCAACGGAGGGTCCCTAGCGGGAACTGAAGCTTTCTTT. Its protein product is CASNGGSLAGTEAFF.

This clonotype was counted only a few times. The CDR3 region has the DNA TGTGCCAGCAGCTTAGCGCGATCTATTACCGGGACAGAGAACACTGAAGCTTTCTTT. Translated: CASSLARSITGTENTEAFF. The rearrangement links TRBV7-8 to TRBJ1-1, with 7 bases matching TRBD1. The CDR3 contains 19 residues. J was trimmed by 1 base and V by 0 bases; bases with no gene match: 14. Germline CDR1 SGHVS, CDR2 FQNEAQ.

The chain links TRBV4-1 to TRBJ1-5; no reliable D call. CDR1 MGHRA and CDR2 YSYEKL come from the germline V gene. V was clipped by 0 bases and J by 7 bases, with 10 bases between them. The CDR3 is 14 residues long. The CDR3: CASSQDHSGQPQHF. The CDR3 DNA follows: TGCGCCAGCAGCCAAGATCATTCGGGGCAGCCCCAGCATTTT.

In its sample, this clonotype was seen a few times. The chain carries TRBV10-2 and TRBJ2-2, with 8 bases lining up with TRBD2. Germline CDR1 and CDR2: WSHSY and SAAADI. The CDR3 loop spans 13 amino acids. The V segment lost 10 bases and the J segment 4 bases; nucleotides outside the gene matches: 5. The CDR3 DNA follows: TGCGCCACGGGGGGGACTTTCACCGGGGAGCTGTTTTTT. Amino acid sequence: CATGGTFTGELFF.

This rearrangement joins TRBV5-1 to TRBJ2-3; D perhaps matches TRBD1 (5 bases). The CDR3 runs to 16 residues. Per the germline V gene, CDR1 is SGHRS and CDR2 is YFSETQ. The V gene lost 4 bases and the J gene lost 5 bases, with 20 bases spanning the gap. In DNA form, the CDR3 reads TGCGCCAGCAGCCTACCGCCCGGGCGGACACGAGATACGCAGTATTTT. Protein: CASSLPPGRTRDTQYF.